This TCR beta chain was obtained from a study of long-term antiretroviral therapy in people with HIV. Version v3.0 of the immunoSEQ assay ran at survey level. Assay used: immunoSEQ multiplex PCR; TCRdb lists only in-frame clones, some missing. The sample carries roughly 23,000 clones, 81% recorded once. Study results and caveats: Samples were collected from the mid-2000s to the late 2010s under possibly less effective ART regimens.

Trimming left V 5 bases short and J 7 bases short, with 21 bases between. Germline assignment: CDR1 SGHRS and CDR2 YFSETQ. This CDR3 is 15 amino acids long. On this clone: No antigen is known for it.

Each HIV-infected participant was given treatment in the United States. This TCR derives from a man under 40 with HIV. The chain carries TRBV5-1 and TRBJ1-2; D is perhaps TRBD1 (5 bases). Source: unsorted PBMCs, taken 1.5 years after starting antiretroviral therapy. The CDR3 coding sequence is TGCGCCAGCAGGGGCCCTTCGGACGGGGCGGGTGGCTACACCTTC. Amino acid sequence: CASRGPSDGAGGYTF.